A single sample is the source of the 5 T cell receptor beta chains below, sequenced in a study of blood T cell repertoires in COVID-19. Generated by immunoSEQ multiplex PCR, the TCRdb table keeps only in-frame clones and is missing some. The sample records around 73,000 clones, roughly four fifths being singletons. The sequencing input was peripheral blood. The receptors were gathered from a man between 65 and 85 years old with COVID-19, enrolled during active disease.

The V call is TRBV11-3, the J call TRBJ2-3; TRBD2 might be the D (6 bases). Germline CDR1 and CDR2: SGHNT and YENEEA. V was cut by 0 bases and J by 1 base, with 8 bases left in between. The CDR3 spans 15 residues. The CDR3 DNA is TGTGCCAGCAGCTTAGATGGGACTCGCACAGATACGCAGTATTTT. This translates into CASSLDGTRTDTQYF.

This clone has only one observation. The gene calls are TRBV6-6 and TRBJ1-5; 7 bases align to TRBD1. Germline-derived CDR1 and CDR2 are MNHNY and SVGAGI (reference sequence). Unmatched junction bases numbered 10, after V lost 5 bases and J lost 3 bases. This CDR3 is built from 16 residues. As DNA, the CDR3 is TGTGCCAGCAGTCCAGTGGGACAGCCGCACAATCAGCCCCAGCATTTT. It encodes CASSPVGQPHNQPQHF.

This sequence joins TRBV19 and TRBJ1-4; D gene unclear. The CDR3 sequence is 14 residues long. Trimming took 9 bases from V and 5 from J, leaving 16 bases between them. Germline V CDR1 and CDR2: LNHDA, SQIVND (reference sequence). CDR3 coding DNA: TGTGCCAGGGCTCACCGGGATCTAAATGAAAAACTGTTTTTT. The encoded protein is CARAHRDLNEKLFF.

This clone was counted only a few times. The chain recombines TRBV6-5 with TRBJ2-2; D is perhaps TRBD2 (6 bases). The CDR3 is 15 amino acids. V was cut by 5 bases and J by 5 bases, with 15 bases left in between. Germline values: CDR1 MNHEY, CDR2 SVGAGI. CDR3 sequence: CASSSPGAGTGELFF. CDR3 bases: TGTGCCAGCAGTAGCCCCGGAGCGGGTACCGGGGAGCTGTTTTTT.

The gene calls are TRBV5-1 and TRBJ1-2; 7 positions agree with TRBD1. The germline V gene has CDR1 SGHRS and CDR2 YFSETQ. The trim removed 0 bases at V and 4 bases at J, leaving 3 bases unmatched. This CDR3 contains 14 residues. The chain's CDR3 is CASSLEGQLYGYTF. CDR3 nucleotides: TGCGCCAGCAGCTTGGAGGGACAGCTCTATGGCTACACCTTC.